Here is one T cell receptor (beta chain) with its context. The target of this receptor is not known. Given the absence of the conserved phenylalanine or tryptophan at the CDR3 end, a read error is likely. A distance of 16 bases separates the germline ends of V and J, which lose 2 bases and 3 bases respectively. The CDR3 adds up to 16 amino acids, both ends counted. CDR3 DNA only is kept here, 48 bases in frame from base 1. CDR1 MNHEY and CDR2 SVGEGT were looked up in the germline V gene. This record belongs to a study of metastatic and nonmetastatic thyroid tumors (dated by TCRdb to about 2020). Describing the broader study: Repertoires from peripheral blood and from tumor or nodule tissue samples of malignant and benign thyroid patients were compared.

No treatment had been received by any patient before thyroid surgery. Using T-cell receptor beta sequencing, the researchers looked back retrospectively at clinical samples from patients, gathered between about 2011 and 2019. Overall results and qualifications from the work: TCR beta diversity was reported as significantly higher in malignant tumors than in benign nodules, in both blood and tumor samples.

The library was generated by PCR. Sequencing instrument: Illumina HiSeq 4000. High-throughput sequencing was used to profile the TCR beta-chain CDR3 region of each patient. On the study's bioinformatics: The researchers built a classifier to tell apart papillary thyroid cancer patients with distant metastasis, based on CDR3 differences among clinicopathological groups. Repertoire diversity was assessed with the Shannon index, and tumor-blood repertoire similarity with the Morisita-Horn index. TCRdb trimmed public reads at Q25 via fastp, called clones via MiXCR and kept in-frame beta chains. TCRdb's processing, not the authors', yielded these V and J calls. This sample holds 20,000 to 25,000 clones; 10% to 15% were observed only once. The leading ten clones occupy approximately 24% of the sample.

Sequencing was performed on blood. The TCR originated in a female donor with papillary thyroid cancer or a benign thyroid nodule (not recorded which). Some clones in this sample may be carry-over from other donors' samples. The chain uses TRBV6-2 or TRBV6-3 and TRBJ1-2; the D gene is perhaps TRBD1, on 5 matching bases. The CDR3 reads CASSYSRPRGDYGYTL. Here is the DNA: TGTGCCAGCAGTTACAGCAGGCCCCGGGGCGACTATGGCTACACCCTC.